Below are 25 T cell receptor beta chains sequenced from a single sample in a study of OX40 agonist ivuxolimab in advanced cancers. The repertoire was sequenced with immunoSEQ multiplex PCR; TCRdb's copy has only in-frame clones and lacks some. The table has 95,000 to 150,000 clones, over 85% seen once. The material sequenced was CD4+ or CD8+ T cells sorted from blood, taken in a trial of the OX40 agonist ivuxolimab. Receptors originate from an adult with an advanced solid tumor such as melanoma, head and neck, liver or kidney cancer.

The rearrangement joins TRBV25-1 to TRBJ2-5; 8 bases agree with TRBD2. The V segment lost 4 bases and the J segment 0 bases; nucleotides outside the gene matches: 4. Germline V CDR1 and CDR2: MGHDK, SYGVNS. The CDR3 is 15 residues long. The CDR3 bases are TGTGCCAGCAGTGTAGGCGGGGGGTACCAAGAGACCCAGTACTTC. This encodes CASSVGGGYQETQYF.

This rearrangement joins TRBV29-1 to TRBJ2-7; D not certain. CDR3 size: 10 residues. The ends were cut back, 5 bases at V and 5 bases at J, with 7 bases in the middle. Germline CDR1 and CDR2: SQVTM and ANQGSEA. Here the CDR3 DNA reads TGCAGCGTTCTTGGAGACGAGCAGTACTTC. It specifies CSVLGDEQYF.

The V gene is TRBV19, the J gene TRBJ2-3; no clear D gene. V gave up 2 bases and J gave up 2 bases, with 14 bases separating them. Germline values: CDR1 LNHDA, CDR2 SQIVND (reference sequence). This CDR3 comprises 16 residues. CDR3 in DNA: TGTGCCAGTAGTATATCAAAAATCGCCGTCACAGATACGCAGTATTTT. Translating it yields CASSISKIAVTDTQYF.

The rearrangement links TRBV18 to TRBJ2-7, with D possibly called TRBD1 or TRBD2 (5 bases each). Deletions cut 6 bases from V and 4 bases from J, with 10 bases between. Looked up from germline, CDR1 is KGHSH and CDR2 is LQKENI. The CDR3 consists of 12 residues. CDR3 DNA sequence: TGTGCCAGCTCCGAGGGGCGGTACGAGCAGTACTTC. Translating gives CASSEGRYEQYF.

V usage is TRBV7-2 and J usage is TRBJ2-7; the D gene could be TRBD1 or TRBD2 (6 bases each). The germline V gene encodes CDR1 SGHTA and CDR2 FQGNSA. This CDR3 region has 16 residues. Trimming took 4 bases from V and 4 from J, leaving 20 bases between them. The CDR3: CASSSRGALGGYEQYF. CDR3 coding DNA: TGTGCCAGCAGCTCAAGGGGAGCCTTAGGGGGGTACGAGCAGTACTTC.

V gene TRBV28 combines with J gene TRBJ2-7, with D uncertain. The length of the CDR3 is 13 residues. Trimming stripped 5 bases from V and 6 bases from J, with 14 bases between. Per germline, CDR1 MDHEN and CDR2 SYDVKM. The CDR3 nucleotides are TGTGCCAGCAGTCTCTCCCGATCTGGCGAGCAGTACTTC. Translating gives CASSLSRSGEQYF. The full variable domain, rest sourced from reference TRBV28 and TRBJ2-7, is DVKVTQSSRYLVKRTGEKVFLECVQDMDHENMFWYRQDPGLGLRLIYFSYDVKMKEKGDIPEGYSVSREKKERFSLILESASTNQTSMYLCASSLSRSGEQYFGPGTRLTVT.

The rearrangement links TRBV5-6 to TRBJ2-1; tentatively, D is TRBD1 (6 bases). V was trimmed by 0 bases and J by 6 bases, leaving 16 bases between them. This CDR3 contains 16 residues. The germline V gene has CDR1 SGHDT and CDR2 YYEEEE. In DNA form, the CDR3 reads TGTGCCAGCAGCTTGGCCAGGCTCATAGGGGGCAATGAGCAGTTCTTC. Translation: CASSLARLIGGNEQFF.

This chain connects TRBV6-1 to TRBJ1-1; D ambiguous. Germline V gene lookup returns CDR1 MNHNS and CDR2 SASEGT. The CDR3 contains 14 residues. Trimming pared 2 bases from V and 5 bases from J, leaving 12 bases between. The CDR3 spells CASSESWRDTEAFF. DNA for the CDR3: TGTGCCAGCAGTGAAAGTTGGAGGGATACTGAAGCTTTCTTT.

The J gene is TRBJ1-4, the V gene TRBV2, with 9 bases lining up with TRBD1. The CDR3 is made up of 15 amino acids. From germline, CDR1 is SNHLY and CDR2 FYNNEI. V gave up 6 bases and J gave up 8 bases; unmatched junction bases: 10. CDR3 nucleotides: TGTGCCAGCAGAAACTCCGGGACAGGGCACGAAAAACTGTTTTTT. It is translated as CASRNSGTGHEKLFF.

This clone appeared once. The CDR3 DNA reads TGCGCCAGCATCCCCTGGGGGGGGGCGCGGACTGAAGCTTTCTTT. This codes for CASIPWGGARTEAFF. This sequence joins TRBV5-1 and TRBJ1-1; tentatively, D is TRBD1 (6 bases). CDR1 is SGHRS, CDR2 YFSETQ, per germline. V was shortened by 6 bases and J by 5 bases, with 20 bases between the two germline ends. This CDR3 contains 15 residues.

The chain carries TRBV5-1 and TRBJ2-3; 11 bases align to TRBD1. This CDR3 comprises 18 residues. The germline V gene encodes CDR1 SGHRS and CDR2 YFSETQ. The V segment lost 3 bases and the J segment 0 bases; nucleotides outside the gene matches: 9. The CDR3 DNA sequence: TGCGCCAGCAGCTCCGATGCCGGGACAGGGGGTAGCACAGATACGCAGTATTTT. Protein sequence: CASSSDAGTGGSTDTQYF.

The sample holds a few counts of this clone. The rearrangement joins TRBV18 to TRBJ2-6; 9 bases line up with TRBD2. Per germline, CDR1 KGHSH and CDR2 LQKENI. This CDR3 contains 18 residues. V lost 1 base, J lost 0 bases, and 4 bases stayed unmatched. The CDR3 coding sequence is TGTGCCAGCTCACCACTAGCGGGGGCCGTCTCTGGGGCCAACGTCCTGACTTTC. Its protein is CASSPLAGAVSGANVLTF.

CDR3 amino acids: CASSPPPGADAGDTQYF. DNA of the CDR3: TGTGCCAGCTCACCACCTCCAGGGGCCGACGCCGGAGATACGCAGTATTTT. This sequence joins TRBV18 and TRBJ2-3, with D possibly TRBD1 on 6 matching bases. Germline V CDR1 and CDR2: KGHSH, LQKENI. The CDR3 consists of 17 residues. V lost 0 bases and J 5 bases, leaving 18 bases between the germline ends.

This chain connects TRBV7-6 to TRBJ2-7, with 15 bases that match TRBD2. Trimming cost V 5 bases and J 5 bases; bases outside gene matches: 7. CDR1 and CDR2 from the germline V gene are SGHVS and FNYEAQ. There are 16 residues in the CDR3. CDR3 in DNA: TGTGCCAGCAGCATCGGGACTAGCGGGAGGATCGACGAGCAGTACTTC. Residues: CASSIGTSGRIDEQYF.

This clone was detected once. The genes are TRBV6-1 and TRBJ2-3; 7 positions agree with TRBD2. J lost 4 bases, V lost 7 bases, and 11 bases had no gene match. In germline, CDR1 is MNHNS, CDR2 SASEGT. The CDR3 is 15 residues long. This CDR3 is CASMVRRAGADTQYF. The CDR3 region has the DNA TGTGCCAGCATGGTTCGGCGGGCGGGGGCAGATACGCAGTATTTT.

The rearrangement links TRBV13 to TRBJ1-2, with D hard to call. Germline lookup yields CDR1 PRHDT and CDR2 FYEKMQ (reference sequence). CDR3 length equals 13 residues. The ends were cut back, 4 bases at V and 0 bases at J, with 6 bases in the middle. The CDR3 DNA sequence: TGTGCCAGCAGCTCGGTCACTAACTATGGCTACACCTTC. It translates to CASSSVTNYGYTF.

This chain joins TRBV5-5 and TRBJ2-5; 7 nucleotides line up with TRBD1. The ends lost 4 bases at V and 5 bases at J; junction bases unmatched: 5. The CDR3 contains 13 residues. Germline assignment: CDR1 SGHKS and CDR2 YYEKEE (reference sequence). Here the CDR3 reads CASSQGGRETQYF. The CDR3 nucleotides are TGTGCCAGCAGCCAAGGGGGCCGGGAGACCCAGTACTTC.

The chain recombines TRBV10-3 with TRBJ2-5; D could derive from TRBD1 or TRBD2 (5 bases each). CDR3 length: 14 amino acids. V was trimmed by 3 bases and J by 0 bases, leaving 8 bases between them. Germline V gives CDR1 ENHRY, CDR2 SYGVKD. The CDR3 reads CAISDRDHQETQYF. CDR3 DNA: TGTGCCATCAGTGATAGGGACCACCAAGAGACCCAGTACTTC.

This clone has only one observation. The rearrangement links TRBV28 to TRBJ2-3, with D possibly matching TRBD2 (5 bases). From germline, CDR1 is MDHEN and CDR2 SYDVKM. V lost 5 bases and J 5 bases, leaving 17 bases between the germline ends. The CDR3 is made up of 15 amino acids. The CDR3 DNA sequence: TGTGCCAGCAGTCGTAGTCAGAGGGCAGGAGATACGCAGTATTTT. It is translated as CASSRSQRAGDTQYF.

The V and J genes are TRBV29-1 and TRBJ2-1; 8 bases are a match to TRBD2. CDR1 and CDR2 from the germline V gene are SQVTM and ANQGSEA. The V and J ends lost 4 bases and 1 base, in that order; junction bases with no gene match: 6. CDR3 length equals 15 residues. CDR3 nucleotides: TGCAGCGTTGGGACGACTAGCGTATCCTACAATGAGCAGTTCTTC. This codes for CSVGTTSVSYNEQFF.

The chain links TRBV6-5 to TRBJ2-4, with 8 nucleotides matching TRBD2. Germline V gives CDR1 MNHEY, CDR2 SVGAGI. CDR3 size: 14 residues. The junction had 6 bases not matched to a gene; V was cut back by 10 bases and J by 1 base. The CDR3 sequence: CATNRGGAKNIQYF. CDR3 DNA sequence: TGTGCCACCAACCGGGGGGGTGCCAAAAACATTCAGTACTTC.

The gene calls are TRBV5-1 and TRBJ2-1, with TRBD1 identical over 7 bases. The V segment lost 4 bases and the J segment 0 bases; nucleotides outside the gene matches: 10. Germline CDR1 reads SGHRS; CDR2 reads YFSETQ. This CDR3 is 17 amino acids long. In nucleotides, the CDR3 is TGCGCCAGCAGCCAAATGGACAGGCTATACTCCTACAATGAGCAGTTCTTC. Translation gives CASSQMDRLYSYNEQFF.

The chain uses TRBV28 and TRBJ2-1, with 10 bases matching TRBD2. The germline V gene has CDR1 MDHEN and CDR2 SYDVKM. V shed 8 bases and J 6 bases; nucleotides not matched to a gene: 7. This CDR3 region has 14 residues. The CDR3: CASGPGLASNEQFF. For the CDR3, the DNA is TGTGCCAGCGGGCCGGGACTAGCGTCCAATGAGCAGTTCTTC.

The sample holds a few counts of this clone. The chain carries TRBV5-1 and TRBJ2-5; D perhaps matches TRBD1 (7 bases). The CDR3 loop spans 15 amino acids. Germline values: CDR1 SGHRS, CDR2 YFSETQ. V was pared by 8 bases and J by 5 bases, with 22 bases between. The CDR3 sequence is CASRGEGGAGETQYF. CDR3 DNA: TGCGCCAGTAGGGGAGAAGGGGGCGCGGGGGAGACCCAGTACTTC. Variable domain in full (rest from reference TRBV5-1 and TRBJ2-5): KAGVTQTPRYLIKTRGQQVTLSCSPISGHRSVSWYQQTPGQGLQFLFEYFSETQRNKGNFPGRFSGRQFSNSRSEMNVSTLELGDSALYLCASRGEGGAGETQYFGPGTRLLVL.

The chain joins TRBV5-4 to TRBJ1-1; D is perhaps TRBD1 (5 bases). Germline V gives CDR1 SGHNT, CDR2 YYREEE (reference sequence). V lost 4 bases and J 1 base, leaving 17 bases between the germline ends. The CDR3 contains 16 residues. CDR3 DNA sequence: TGTGCCAGCAGCCCGACCGGAGGGGCGGAGAACACTGAAGCTTTCTTT. As protein: CASSPTGGAENTEAFF. The full variable domain, its missing parts supplied by reference TRBV5-4 and TRBJ1-1, is ETGVTQSPTHLIKTRGQQVTLRCSSQSGHNTVSWYQQALGQGPQFIFQYYREEENGRGNFPPRFSGLQFPNYSSELNVNALELDDSALYLCASSPTGGAENTEAFFGQGTRLTVV.